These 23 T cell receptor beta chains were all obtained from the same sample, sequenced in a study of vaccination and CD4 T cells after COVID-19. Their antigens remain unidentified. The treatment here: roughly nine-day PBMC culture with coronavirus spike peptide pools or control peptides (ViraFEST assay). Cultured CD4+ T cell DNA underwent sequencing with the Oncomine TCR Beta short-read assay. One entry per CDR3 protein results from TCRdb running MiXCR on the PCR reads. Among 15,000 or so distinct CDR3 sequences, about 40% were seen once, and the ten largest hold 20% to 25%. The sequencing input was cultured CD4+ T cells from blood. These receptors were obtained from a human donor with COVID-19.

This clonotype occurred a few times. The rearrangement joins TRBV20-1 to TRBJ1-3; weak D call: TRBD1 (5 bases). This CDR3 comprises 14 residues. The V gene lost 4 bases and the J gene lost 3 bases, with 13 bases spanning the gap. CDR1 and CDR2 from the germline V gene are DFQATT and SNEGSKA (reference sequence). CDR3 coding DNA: TGCAGTGCTAACCTAAGGGACCTTGGAAACACCATATATTTT. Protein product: CSANLRDLGNTIYF.

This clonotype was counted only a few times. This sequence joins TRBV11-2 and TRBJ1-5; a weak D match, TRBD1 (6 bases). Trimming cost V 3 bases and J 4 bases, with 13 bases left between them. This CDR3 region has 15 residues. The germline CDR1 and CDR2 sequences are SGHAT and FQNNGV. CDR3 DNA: TGTGCCAGCAGCTTGGATGGACAGCAGAATCAGCCCCAGCATTTT. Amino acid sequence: CASSLDGQQNQPQHF.

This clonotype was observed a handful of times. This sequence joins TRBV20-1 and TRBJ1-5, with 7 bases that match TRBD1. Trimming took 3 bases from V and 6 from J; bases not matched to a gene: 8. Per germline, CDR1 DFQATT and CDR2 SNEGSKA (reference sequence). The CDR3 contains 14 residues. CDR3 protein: CSASKGALGQPQHF. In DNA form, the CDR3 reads TGCAGTGCTAGTAAGGGGGCTCTAGGTCAGCCCCAGCATTTT.

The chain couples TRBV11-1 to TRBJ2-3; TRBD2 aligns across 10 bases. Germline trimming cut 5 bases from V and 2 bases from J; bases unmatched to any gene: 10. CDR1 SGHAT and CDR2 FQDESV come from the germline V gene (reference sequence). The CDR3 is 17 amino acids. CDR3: CASSQLAGATYTDTQYF. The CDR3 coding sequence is TGTGCCAGCAGCCAGCTAGCGGGAGCAACATACACAGATACGCAGTATTTT.

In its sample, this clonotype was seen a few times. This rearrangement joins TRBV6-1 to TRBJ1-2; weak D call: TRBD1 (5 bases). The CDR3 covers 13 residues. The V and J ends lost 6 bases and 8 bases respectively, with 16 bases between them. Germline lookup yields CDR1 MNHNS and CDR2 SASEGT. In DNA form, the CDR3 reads TGTGCCAGCAGGGACCAGGGCTTGTTGGGCTACACCTTC. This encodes CASRDQGLLGYTF.

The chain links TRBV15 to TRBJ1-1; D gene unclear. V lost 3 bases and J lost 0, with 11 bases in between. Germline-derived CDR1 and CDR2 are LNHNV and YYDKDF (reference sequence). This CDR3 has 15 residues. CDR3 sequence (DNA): TGTGCCACCAGCAGTGAATACGGGGTGAACACTGAAGCTTTCTTT. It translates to CATSSEYGVNTEAFF.

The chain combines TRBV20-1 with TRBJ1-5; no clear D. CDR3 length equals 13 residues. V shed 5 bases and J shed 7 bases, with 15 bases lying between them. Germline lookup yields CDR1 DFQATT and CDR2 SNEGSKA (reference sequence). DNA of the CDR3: TGCAGTGCTGTCCGGGAAGTAGGACAGCCCCAGCATTTT. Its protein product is CSAVREVGQPQHF.

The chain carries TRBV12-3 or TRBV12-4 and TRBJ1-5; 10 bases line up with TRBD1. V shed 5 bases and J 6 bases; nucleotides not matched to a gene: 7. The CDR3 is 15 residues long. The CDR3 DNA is TGTGCCAGCAGTGACAGGGGGCGCAGGGCTCAGCCCCAGCATTTT. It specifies CASSDRGRRAQPQHF.

CDR3 residues: CASSSRQNTEAFF. Written as DNA, the CDR3 is TGTGCCAGCAGCTCGAGACAGAACACTGAAGCTTTCTTT. This chain links TRBV7-2 with TRBJ1-1; D is uncertain. The CDR3 consists of 13 residues. Germline V gene sequence: CDR1 SGHTA, CDR2 FQGNSA. V was cut by 4 bases and J by 1 base, with 7 bases left in between. Together with reference TRBV7-2 and TRBJ1-1, the CDR3 gives the full variable domain: GAGVSQSPSNKVTEKGKDVELRCDPISGHTALYWYRQSLGQGLEFLIYFQGNSAPDKSGLPSDRFSAERTGGSVSTLTIQRTQQEDSAVYLCASSSRQNTEAFFGQGTRLTVV.

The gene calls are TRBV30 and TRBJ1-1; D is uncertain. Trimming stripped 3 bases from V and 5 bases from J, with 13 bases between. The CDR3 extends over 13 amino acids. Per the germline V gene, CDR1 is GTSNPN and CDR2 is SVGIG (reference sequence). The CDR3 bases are TGTGCCTGGAGGCCCCGGGGAAGGACTGAAGCTTTCTTT. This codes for CAWRPRGRTEAFF.

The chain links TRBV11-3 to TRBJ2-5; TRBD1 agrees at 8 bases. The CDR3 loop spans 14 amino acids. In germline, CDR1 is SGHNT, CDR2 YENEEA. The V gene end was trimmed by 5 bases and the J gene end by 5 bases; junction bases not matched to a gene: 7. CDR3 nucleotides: TGTGCCAGCAGCCTCAGGGGGCCCGGGGAGACCCAGTACTTC. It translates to CASSLRGPGETQYF.

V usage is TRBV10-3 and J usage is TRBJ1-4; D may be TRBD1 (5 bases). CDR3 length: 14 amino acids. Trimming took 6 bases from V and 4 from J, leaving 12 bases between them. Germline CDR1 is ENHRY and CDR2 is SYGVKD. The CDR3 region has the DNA TGTGCCATCAGGGAGGGGTTCGGTAATGAAAAACTGTTTTTT. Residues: CAIREGFGNEKLFF.

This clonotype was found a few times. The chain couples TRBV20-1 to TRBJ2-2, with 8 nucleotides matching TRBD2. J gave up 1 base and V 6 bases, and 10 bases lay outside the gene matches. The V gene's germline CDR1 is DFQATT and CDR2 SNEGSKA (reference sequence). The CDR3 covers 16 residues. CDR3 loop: CSALAALAGNTGELFF. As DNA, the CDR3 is TGCAGTGCCCTAGCGGCGCTAGCGGGGAACACCGGGGAGCTGTTTTTT.

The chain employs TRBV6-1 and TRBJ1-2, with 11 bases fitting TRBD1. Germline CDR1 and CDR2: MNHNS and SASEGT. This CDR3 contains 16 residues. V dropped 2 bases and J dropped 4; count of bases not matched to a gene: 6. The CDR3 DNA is TGTGCCAGCAGTGAAAATCGGGGACAGGGGGGCTATGGCTACACCTTC. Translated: CASSENRGQGGYGYTF.

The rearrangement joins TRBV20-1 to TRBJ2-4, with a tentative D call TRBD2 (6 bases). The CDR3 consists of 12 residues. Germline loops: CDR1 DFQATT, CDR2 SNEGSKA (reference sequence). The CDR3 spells CSAAGGRDIQYF. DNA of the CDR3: TGCAGCGCCGCCGGGGGTCGGGACATTCAGTACTTC.

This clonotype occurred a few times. Written as DNA, the CDR3 is TGCGCCAGCAGCCCCACCTACAACCGACAGGGTGAGGGGAACACTGAAGCTTTCTTT. As protein: CASSPTYNRQGEGNTEAFF. The rearrangement uses TRBV5-1 and TRBJ1-1, with TRBD1 matching 7 bases. The CDR3 spans 19 residues. V lost 4 bases to trimming and J lost 1 base; unmatched junction nucleotides: 19. CDR1 is SGHRS and CDR2 is YFSETQ in the germline V gene.

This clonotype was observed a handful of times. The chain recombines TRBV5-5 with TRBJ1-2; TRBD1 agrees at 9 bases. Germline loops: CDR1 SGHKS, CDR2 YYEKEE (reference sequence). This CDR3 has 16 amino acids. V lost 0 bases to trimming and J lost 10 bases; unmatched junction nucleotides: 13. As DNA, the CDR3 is TGTGCCAGCAGCTTGGGGCTACAGGGGGCCATGACGCTCTACACCTTC. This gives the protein CASSLGLQGAMTLYTF. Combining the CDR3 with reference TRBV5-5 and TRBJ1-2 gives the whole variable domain DAGVTQSPTHLIKTRGQQVTLRCSPISGHKSVSWYQQVLGQGPQFIFQYYEKEERGRGNFPDRFSARQFPNYSSELNVNALLLGDSALYLCASSLGLQGAMTLYTFGSGTRLTVV.

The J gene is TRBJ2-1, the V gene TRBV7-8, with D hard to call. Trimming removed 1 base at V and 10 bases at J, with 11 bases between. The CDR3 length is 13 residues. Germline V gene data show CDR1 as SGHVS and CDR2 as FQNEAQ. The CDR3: CASSLDFGHEQFF. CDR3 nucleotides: TGTGCCAGCAGCTTAGATTTTGGGCACGAGCAGTTCTTC.

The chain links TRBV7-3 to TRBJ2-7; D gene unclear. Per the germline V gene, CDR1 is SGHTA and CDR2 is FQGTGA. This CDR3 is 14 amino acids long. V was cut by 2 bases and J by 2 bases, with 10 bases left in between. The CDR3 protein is CASSLYLRPYEQYF. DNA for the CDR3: TGTGCCAGCAGCTTATACCTGCGGCCCTACGAGCAGTACTTC.

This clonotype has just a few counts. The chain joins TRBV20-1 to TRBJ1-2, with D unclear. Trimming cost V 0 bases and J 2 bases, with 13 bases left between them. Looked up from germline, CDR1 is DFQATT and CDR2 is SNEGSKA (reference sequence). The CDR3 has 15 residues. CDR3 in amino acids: CSARDLQLLNYGYTF. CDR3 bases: TGCAGTGCTAGAGATCTGCAGTTGTTAAACTATGGCTACACCTTC.

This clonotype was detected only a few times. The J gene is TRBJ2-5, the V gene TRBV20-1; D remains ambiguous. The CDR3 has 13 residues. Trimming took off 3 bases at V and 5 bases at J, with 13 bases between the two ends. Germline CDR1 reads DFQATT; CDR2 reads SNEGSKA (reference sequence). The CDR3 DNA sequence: TGCAGTGCTAGGACTGGCGCCTCGGAGACCCAGTACTTC. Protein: CSARTGASETQYF.

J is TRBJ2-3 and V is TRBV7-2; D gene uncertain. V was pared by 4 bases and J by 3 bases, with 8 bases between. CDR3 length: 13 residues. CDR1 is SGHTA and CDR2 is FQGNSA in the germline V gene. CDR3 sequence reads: CASSSTLTDTQYF. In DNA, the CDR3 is TGTGCCAGCAGCTCTACTTTGACAGATACGCAGTATTTT.

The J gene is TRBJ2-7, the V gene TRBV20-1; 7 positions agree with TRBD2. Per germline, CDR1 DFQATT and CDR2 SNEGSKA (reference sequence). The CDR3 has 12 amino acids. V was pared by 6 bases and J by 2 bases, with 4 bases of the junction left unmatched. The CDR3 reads CSAVGGAYEQYF. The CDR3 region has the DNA TGCAGTGCCGTGGGGGGGGCCTACGAGCAGTACTTC.